This T cell receptor (beta chain) was recovered during a study of blood T cell repertoires in COVID-19. Across the whole study: The origin of the acute and convalescent COVID-19 samples was the United States, Italy and Spain. Nucleic acid was either cDNA or gDNA, and it came from T cells, B-cell-depleted T cells, or PBMCs.

Clones were sequenced by immunoSEQ multiplex PCR, and TCRdb holds only the in-frame ones, with some missing. The sample lists over 150,000 clones; 94% were seen once. The germline V gene has CDR1 SQVTM and CDR2 ANQGSEA. The CDR3 has 14 residues. Seattle patient enrollment occurred during active infection, with longitudinal follow-up thereafter. The chain joins TRBV29-1 to TRBJ2-3; 8 nucleotides align to TRBD2. The origin of this receptor is a man younger than 40 with COVID-19, enrolled during active disease. The sample was peripheral blood. The CDR3 loop reads CKRGTSGSTDTQYF. Written as DNA, the CDR3 is TGCAAGAGGGGTACTAGCGGAAGCACAGATACGCAGTATTTT.